These T cell receptor beta chains were read from a single sample in a study of vaccination and CD4 T cells after COVID-19. No antigen has been assigned to these receptors. Via MiXCR, TCRdb re-called the PCR reads, giving one row per CDR3 protein. Of about 27,000 distinct CDR3 sequences in the sample, about 60% were seen once. Here the sequenced sample was CD4+ T cells from blood, cultured in vitro, taken after SARS-CoV-2 vaccination. Receptors were obtained from a human donor who received a COVID-19 vaccine. Each CDR3 is given with its conserved first and last residue. D genes are given only for firm matches. Only part of the rows carry a size: once, few, many, or a class if the clone is expanded.

TRBV20-1,NA,NA,TRBJ1-2,TGCAGTGCGAGACAGGACTCTACCTATGGCTACACCTTC,CSARQDSTYGYTF
TRBV20-1,TRBD2,NA,TRBJ2-5,TGCAGTGCTAGACGGGGTCGACTAGCGGGGGGGAGAGAGACCCAGTACTTC,CSARRGRLAGGRETQYF
TRBV6-2/TRBV6-3,NA,NA,TRBJ1-1,TGTGCCAGCAGTTACTACGGCCCGAACACTGAAGCTTTCTTT,CASSYYGPNTEAFF
TRBV2,TRBD1,NA,TRBJ2-7,TGTGCCACTCAACAGGGGCCCCCCTACGAGCAGTACTTC,CATQQGPPYEQYF
TRBV2,NA,NA,TRBJ1-5,TGTGCCAGCAGTCAGGGACCGCAGAGCAATCAGCCCCAGCATTTT,CASSQGPQSNQPQHF
TRBV9,NA,NA,TRBJ1-4,TGTGCCAGCAGCGTAGGCCCAACTAATGAAAAACTGTTTTTT,CASSVGPTNEKLFF
TRBV1,NA,once,TRBJ2-7,TGCACCAGCAGCCGGACTAGCGGGGGGTACGAGCAGTACTTC,CTSSRTSGGYEQYF
TRBV5-4,TRBD2,NA,TRBJ2-3,TGTGCCAGCAGCCATACCCGGGGCGGGGGGGCGCGTACAGATACGCAGTATTTT,CASSHTRGGGARTDTQYF
TRBV19,TRBD1,NA,TRBJ1-5,TGTGCCAGTAGTTCCGCAGGGGGAGTTCGCAATCAGCCCCAGCATTTT,CASSSAGGVRNQPQHF
TRBV27,NA,few,TRBJ1-2,TGTGCCAGCAGTTTATCCGTAGGGGCGGGGTATGGCTACACCTTC,CASSLSVGAGYGYTF
TRBV5-6,NA,NA,TRBJ2-5,TGTGCCACCATGGGGTCGGGGGTGTCGTCAGAGACCCAGTACTTC,CATMGSGVSSETQYF
TRBV24-1,NA,NA,TRBJ1-6,TGTGCCACAAAAACAGGGCCCAAAGACTCCTATAATTCACCCCTCCACTTT,CATKTGPKDSYNSPLHF
TRBV5-6,TRBD1,NA,TRBJ2-7,TGTGCCAGCAGCTTGGACCCGACAGGGGAGGCAGAGCAGTACTTC,CASSLDPTGEAEQYF
TRBV5-6,NA,NA,TRBJ2-3,TGTGCCAGCAGCTTCAACGTCCTCACAGATACGCAGTATTTT,CASSFNVLTDTQYF
TRBV19,NA,NA,TRBJ2-2,TGTGCCAGTAGTAGGGGCAGGGTCACCGGGGAGCTGTTTTTT,CASSRGRVTGELFF
TRBV7-6,TRBD1,NA,TRBJ1-3,TGTGCCAGCAGCCCCCTGACAGGGACTGGAAACACCATATATTTT,CASSPLTGTGNTIYF
TRBV2,TRBD1,NA,TRBJ2-5,TGTGCCAGCAGTGTTAACAGGGGGCCGGGCGAGACCCAGTACTTC,CASSVNRGPGETQYF